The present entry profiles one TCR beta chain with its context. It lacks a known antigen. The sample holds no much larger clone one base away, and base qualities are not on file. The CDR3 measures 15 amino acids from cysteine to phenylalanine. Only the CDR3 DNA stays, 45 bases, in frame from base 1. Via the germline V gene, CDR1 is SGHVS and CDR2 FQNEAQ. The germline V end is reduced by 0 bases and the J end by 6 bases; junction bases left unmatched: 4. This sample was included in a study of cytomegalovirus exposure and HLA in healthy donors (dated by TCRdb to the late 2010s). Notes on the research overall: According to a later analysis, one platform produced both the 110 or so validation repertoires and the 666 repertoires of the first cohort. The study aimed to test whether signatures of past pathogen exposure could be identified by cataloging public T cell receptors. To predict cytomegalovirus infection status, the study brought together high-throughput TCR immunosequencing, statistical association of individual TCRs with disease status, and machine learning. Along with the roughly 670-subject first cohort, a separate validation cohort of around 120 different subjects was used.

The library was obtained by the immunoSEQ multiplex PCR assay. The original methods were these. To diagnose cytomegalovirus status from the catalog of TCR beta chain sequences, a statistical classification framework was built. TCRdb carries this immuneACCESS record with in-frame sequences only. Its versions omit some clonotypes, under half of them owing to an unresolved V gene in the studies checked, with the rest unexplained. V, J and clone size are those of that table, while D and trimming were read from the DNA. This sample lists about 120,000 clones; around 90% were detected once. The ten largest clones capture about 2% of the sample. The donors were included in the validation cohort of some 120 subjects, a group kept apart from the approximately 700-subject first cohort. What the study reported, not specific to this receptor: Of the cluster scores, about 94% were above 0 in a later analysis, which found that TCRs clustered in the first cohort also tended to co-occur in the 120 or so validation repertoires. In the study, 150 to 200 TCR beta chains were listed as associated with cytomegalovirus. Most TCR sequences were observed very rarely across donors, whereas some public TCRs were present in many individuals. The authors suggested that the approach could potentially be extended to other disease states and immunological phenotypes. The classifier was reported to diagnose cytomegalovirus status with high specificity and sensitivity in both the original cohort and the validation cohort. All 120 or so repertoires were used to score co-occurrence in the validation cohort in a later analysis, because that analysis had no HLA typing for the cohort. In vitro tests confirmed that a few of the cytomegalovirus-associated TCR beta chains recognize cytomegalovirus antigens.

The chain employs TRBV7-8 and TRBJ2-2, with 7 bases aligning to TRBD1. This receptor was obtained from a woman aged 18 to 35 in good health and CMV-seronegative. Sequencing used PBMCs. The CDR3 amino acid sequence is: CASSLARGQAGELFF. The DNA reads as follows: TGTGCCAGCAGCTTAGCTAGAGGACAGGCCGGGGAGCTGTTTTTT.